Detailed here is one T cell receptor (beta chain). These data originate in a study of T cell responses to AZD1222 COVID-19 vaccine. Measured with immunoSEQ multiplex PCR; TCRdb has only the in-frame clones, and not every one. The sample consists of fewer than 120,000 clones, around 85% of them appearing once. V was clipped by 7 bases and J by 3 bases, with 10 bases between them. The CDR3 sequence is 13 residues long. Per germline, CDR1 LNHDA and CDR2 SQIVND (reference sequence). The clonotype was recovered from an adult in good health. The material was peripheral blood, obtained on day 0 of AZD1222 vaccination. The chain is built from TRBV19 and TRBJ2-1; D is possibly TRBD2 (5 bases). The CDR3 nucleotides read TGTGCCAGTACCGACTACGTCTACAATGAGCAGTTCTTC. This gives the protein CASTDYVYNEQFF.